Shown below are 27 T cell receptor beta chains from a single sample sequenced in a study of T cell responses to AZD1222 COVID-19 vaccine (dated by TCRdb to 2020 to 2022). The time point label of this sample denotes: baseline before first vaccination. Libraries were prepared through the immunoSEQ multiplex PCR assay. TCRdb stores this immuneACCESS table with in-frame sequences only. Part of the clones is absent; in the studies checked, under half of the shortfall reflects unresolved V genes, and no reason is known for the rest. Across this sample there are more than 150,000 clones, with almost 95% seen only once. The ten top clones hold over 9.5% of the sample. Here the sequenced sample was peripheral blood, taken on day 0 of AZD1222 vaccination. The receptor source for this set is an adult in good health.

The chain combines TRBV10-2 with TRBJ1-5; tentative D call: TRBD1 (6 bases). The V gene lost 3 bases and the J gene lost 6 bases, with 12 bases spanning the gap. CDR3 length: 14 residues. In germline, CDR1 is WSHSY, CDR2 SAAADI. CDR3 DNA: TGCGCCAGCAGTGAACAGGGTGCAGTTCAGCCCCAGCATTTT. As protein: CASSEQGAVQPQHF.

The rearrangement uses TRBV6-2 or TRBV6-3 and TRBJ1-1, with 9 bases matching TRBD1. Germline V CDR1 and CDR2: MNHEY, SVGEGT. The junction had 8 bases not matched to a gene; V was cut back by 0 bases and J by 0 bases. The CDR3 totals 18 residues. The CDR3: CASSYSGTGLGMNTEAFF. CDR3 bases: TGTGCCAGCAGTTACTCTGGGACAGGGCTTGGAATGAACACTGAAGCTTTCTTT.

The chain is built from TRBV2 and TRBJ2-1; 9 bases agree with TRBD1. Germline V lookup: CDR1 SNHLY, CDR2 FYNNEI. V lost 7 bases, J lost 7 bases, and 11 bases stayed unmatched. This CDR3 has 15 amino acids. CDR3 bases: TGTGCCAGCACCCTTGACAGGGGGGGTTTTAATGAGCAGTTCTTC. It specifies CASTLDRGGFNEQFF.

CDR3 amino acids: CAWSVDRVGYTF. The CDR3 nucleotides are TGTGCCTGGAGTGTAGACAGGGTTGGCTACACCTTC. The chain carries TRBV30 and TRBJ1-2; 7 bases are a match to TRBD1. J gave up 7 bases and V 0 bases, and 2 bases lay outside the gene matches. CDR3 size: 12 residues. Germline V gene sequence: CDR1 GTSNPN, CDR2 SVGIG (reference sequence).

V is TRBV7-9 and J is TRBJ1-2; no definite D call. The germline V gene has CDR1 SEHNR and CDR2 FQNEAQ (reference sequence). The CDR3 is made up of 12 amino acids. Deletions cut 1 base from V and 8 bases from J, with 8 bases between. CDR3 in amino acids: CASSLVGEGYTF. CDR3 nucleotides: TGTGCCAGCAGCTTAGTTGGGGAGGGCTACACCTTC.

The J gene is TRBJ2-1, the V gene TRBV7-9; 8 positions match TRBD1. Germline V gene data show CDR1 as SEHNR and CDR2 as FQNEAQ (reference sequence). Trimming removed 5 bases from V and 0 bases from J; junction bases left unmatched: 6. CDR3 size: 16 residues. CDR3 DNA: TGTGCCAGCAGCCCAAGACAGGGGAGCTCCTACAATGAGCAGTTCTTC. Translating it yields CASSPRQGSSYNEQFF.

The chain uses TRBV7-6 and TRBJ2-7; either TRBD1 or TRBD2 may fit D (6 bases each). The germline CDR1 and CDR2 sequences are SGHVS and FNYEAQ. Trimming left V 10 bases short and J 7 bases short, with 29 bases between. CDR3 length: 16 amino acids. CDR3 sequence: CATRSVSGMGAGEQYF. CDR3 DNA: TGTGCCACCCGTTCTGTCTCTGGGATGGGGGCGGGAGAGCAGTACTTC.

A few counts support this clone. The chain combines TRBV7-9 with TRBJ1-1; no reliable D call. This CDR3 has 13 residues. Trimming pared 4 bases from V and 6 bases from J, leaving 12 bases between. Germline V gene lookup returns CDR1 SEHNR and CDR2 FQNEAQ (reference sequence). Here the CDR3 reads CASSSLEHSEAFF. CDR3 nucleotides: TGTGCCAGCAGCTCCCTGGAACACTCTGAAGCTTTCTTT. Variable domain in full (rest from reference TRBV7-9 and TRBJ1-1): DTGVSQNPRHKITKRGQNVTFRCDPISEHNRLYWYRQTLGQGPEFLTYFQNEAQLEKSRLLSDRFSAERPKGSFSTLEIQRTEQGDSAMYLCASSSLEHSEAFFGQGTRLTVV.

The gene calls are TRBV5-1 and TRBJ2-3; TRBD1 might be the D (6 bases). Germline CDR1 is SGHRS and CDR2 is YFSETQ. The CDR3 loop spans 16 amino acids. Trimming took 0 bases from V and 6 from J, leaving 17 bases between them. CDR3 sequence reads: CASSLAGRGDWDTQYF. DNA for the CDR3: TGCGCCAGCAGCTTGGCCGGCAGGGGCGATTGGGATACGCAGTATTTT.

This chain links TRBV6-1 with TRBJ1-1, with 7 bases fitting TRBD1. After removal of 3 bases from V and 11 bases from J, the junction contained 9 bases not matched to a gene. Germline V gene sequence: CDR1 MNHNS, CDR2 SASEGT. The CDR3 consists of 13 residues. The CDR3 sequence: CASSETTGVVAFF. Written as DNA, the CDR3 is TGTGCCAGCAGTGAGACAACAGGGGTAGTTGCTTTCTTT.

The rearrangement links TRBV3-1 (or the pseudogene TRBV3-2) to TRBJ1-1, with no clear D. Per germline, CDR1 LGHDT and CDR2 YNNKEL (reference sequence). CDR3 length equals 13 residues. V lost 0 bases to trimming and J lost 7 bases, with 9 bases between them. The CDR3 sequence is CASSQDSFREAFF. CDR3 DNA sequence: TGTGCCAGCAGCCAAGATTCCTTTCGTGAAGCTTTCTTT.

V gene TRBV9 combines with J gene TRBJ2-3, with a possible D match to TRBD1 (6 bases). V was pared by 2 bases and J by 2 bases, with 12 bases between. The CDR3 consists of 15 residues. CDR1 and CDR2 from the germline V gene are SGDLS and YYNGEE. The CDR3 DNA follows: TGTGCCAGCAGCGTGGCAGGGGAACCCACAGATACGCAGTATTTT. It yields the protein CASSVAGEPTDTQYF.

This clone was detected a few times. The genes are TRBV19 and TRBJ1-1, with D unclear. The germline CDR1 and CDR2 sequences are LNHDA and SQIVND (reference sequence). The CDR3 spans 13 residues. Trimming pared 7 bases from V and 1 base from J, leaving 10 bases between. This chain's CDR3 is CASNRRENTEAFF. The CDR3 nucleotides are TGTGCCAGTAATAGACGGGAGAACACTGAAGCTTTCTTT.

V is TRBV19 and J is TRBJ1-1, with no clear D. CDR1 LNHDA and CDR2 SQIVND come from the germline V gene (reference sequence). The CDR3 extends over 13 amino acids. V lost 6 bases, J lost 1 base, and 9 bases lay in between. CDR3 sequence: CASRRMGNTEAFF. The CDR3 nucleotides read TGTGCCAGTAGGAGGATGGGGAACACTGAAGCTTTCTTT.

The gene calls are TRBV29-1 and TRBJ2-7; TRBD2 matches at 9 bases. The V gene's germline CDR1 is SQVTM and CDR2 ANQGSEA. This CDR3 contains 13 residues. Trimming at V came to 6 bases and at J to 2 bases, leaving 5 bases not matched to a gene. For the CDR3, the DNA is TGCAGCGTGGAGTCTAGCGGGACCTACGAGCAGTACTTC. Its protein product is CSVESSGTYEQYF.

In this sample, this clone turned up once. The chain uses TRBV2 and TRBJ2-5, with 7 bases that match TRBD1. The J segment lost 5 bases and the V segment lost 6 bases, leaving 12 bases of the junction unmatched. This CDR3 contains 15 residues. The germline CDR1 and CDR2 sequences are SNHLY and FYNNEI. DNA for the CDR3: TGTGCCAGCAGGACCTCGACAGGGTTCGGCGAGACCCAGTACTTC. It yields the protein CASRTSTGFGETQYF. The variable domain in full, completed from reference TRBV2 and TRBJ2-5, reads EPEVTQTPSHQVTQMGQEVILRCVPISNHLYFYWYRQILGQKVEFLVSFYNNEISEKSEIFDDQFSVERPDGSNFTLKIRSTKLEDSAMYFCASRTSTGFGETQYFGPGTRLLVL.

The chain employs TRBV18 and TRBJ2-1; TRBD2 might be the D (6 bases). V was trimmed by 1 base and J by 7 bases, leaving 11 bases between them. Germline loops: CDR1 KGHSH, CDR2 LQKENI. The CDR3 loop spans 14 amino acids. As DNA, the CDR3 is TGTGCCAGCTCACCACTAGGAGGAGGGAATGAGCAGTTCTTC. This codes for CASSPLGGGNEQFF.

V usage is TRBV6-6 and J usage is TRBJ1-5, with D hard to call. This CDR3 region has 13 residues. V dropped 5 bases and J dropped 0 bases, with 5 bases sitting between them. Looked up from germline, CDR1 is MNHNY and CDR2 is SVGAGI (reference sequence). CDR3 sequence reads: CASSTNSNQPQHF. CDR3 bases: TGTGCCAGCAGTACTAATAGCAATCAGCCCCAGCATTTT.

V is TRBV21-1 and J is TRBJ2-7; the tabulated D call, TRBD2, remains unverified against the DNA. TRBV21-1 is labeled a pseudogene. This CDR3 is 17 amino acids long. The CDR3: CASSKAASGRSSYEQYF. CDR3 nucleotide sequence: TGTGCCAGCAGCAAAGCAGCTAGCGGGAGGAGCTCCTACGAGCAGTACTTC.

This clone showed up many times. The CDR3 DNA reads as TGTGCCAGCAGCCAGGGGGGACCCCTGGAGACCCAGTACTTC. As protein: CASSQGGPLETQYF. The chain carries TRBV6-2 or TRBV6-3 and TRBJ2-5; TRBD1 might be the D (7 bases). This CDR3 contains 14 residues. CDR1 and CDR2 from the germline V gene are MNHEY and SVGEGT. Trimming took 6 bases from V and 5 from J, leaving 16 bases between them.

The rearrangement uses TRBV7-8 and TRBJ1-2, with D possibly TRBD1 on 6 matching bases. Germline CDR1 and CDR2: SGHVS and FQNEAQ. The length of the CDR3 is 11 residues. V gave up 8 bases and J gave up 6 bases, with 10 bases separating them. In nucleotides, the CDR3 is TGTGCCAGCTGGGGGGCCCATGGCTACACCTTC. Translated: CASWGAHGYTF.

The J gene is TRBJ1-3, the V gene TRBV5-8; unclear D gene. The CDR3 totals 15 residues. The germline gives CDR1 SGHTS, CDR2 YDEGEE. V lost 0 bases and J lost 2, with 9 bases in between. In nucleotides, the CDR3 is TGTGCCAGCAGCTTGGATTCAGGCGCTGGAAACACCATATATTTT. It encodes CASSLDSGAGNTIYF. The full variable domain, completed using reference TRBV5-8 and TRBJ1-3, is EAGVTQSPTHLIKTRGQQATLRCSPISGHTSVYWYQQALGLGLQFLLWYDEGEERNRGNFPPRFSGRQFPNYSSELNVNALELEDSALYLCASSLDSGAGNTIYFGEGSWLTVV.

V gene TRBV7-3 combines with J gene TRBJ2-3; TRBD2 might be the D (6 bases). The CDR3 consists of 15 residues. Germline lookup yields CDR1 SGHTA and CDR2 FQGTGA. Trimming left V 6 bases short and J 6 bases short, with 19 bases between. The CDR3 spells CASSTLPGLGDTQYF. The CDR3 DNA reads as TGTGCCAGCAGTACTCTTCCGGGACTGGGTGATACGCAGTATTTT.

The rearrangement uses TRBV19 and TRBJ1-5, with TRBD1 identical over 8 bases. With 2 bases clipped from V and 5 bases from J, the junction kept 8 bases outside the gene matches. The germline V gene has CDR1 LNHDA and CDR2 SQIVND (reference sequence). CDR3 size: 16 residues. The CDR3 nucleotides are TGTGCCAGTAGTATACAGACCTCAGGGGGCTATCAGCCCCAGCATTTT. Translated: CASSIQTSGGYQPQHF. The complete variable domain, with remaining parts taken from reference TRBV19 and TRBJ1-5, reads DGGITQSPKYLFRKEGQNVTLSCEQNLNHDAMYWYRQDPGQGLRLIYYSQIVNDFQKGDIAEGYSVSREKKESFPLTVTSAQKNPTAFYLCASSIQTSGGYQPQHFGDGTRLSIL.

The chain has TRBV27 and TRBJ1-4; no reliable D call. The CDR3 length is 12 residues. In germline, CDR1 is MNHEY, CDR2 SMNVEV (reference sequence). The V and J ends lost 6 bases and 4 bases respectively, with 6 bases between them. CDR3 in DNA: TGTGCCAGCAGGGCTGTTAATGAAAAACTGTTTTTT. Amino acids: CASRAVNEKLFF.

The CDR3 coding sequence is TGTGCCATCAGGGGTCAGGAAGAATATGGCTACACCTTC. This encodes CAIRGQEEYGYTF. The rearrangement links TRBV10-3 to TRBJ1-2; D ambiguous. Trimming took off 6 bases at V and 5 bases at J, with 13 bases between the two ends. The germline gives CDR1 ENHRY, CDR2 SYGVKD. The CDR3 runs 13 residues.

The genes are TRBV5-1 and TRBJ1-2; D possibly corresponds to TRBD1 (6 bases). This CDR3 is built from 15 residues. Germline-derived CDR1 and CDR2 are SGHRS and YFSETQ. V gave up 5 bases and J gave up 1 base, with 15 bases separating them. Written as DNA, the CDR3 is TGCGCCAGCAGGGACAGTCGATCTTTTAACTATGGCTACACCTTC. As protein: CASRDSRSFNYGYTF.